One and the same sample provided the 27 T cell receptor beta chains below, sequenced in a study of blood T cell repertoires in COVID-19. Generated by immunoSEQ multiplex PCR, the TCRdb table keeps only in-frame clones and is missing some. The sample yields about 340,000 clones, around 85% seen once. Sequenced material: PBMCs or T cells enriched from blood (not recorded which). Receptors originate from a woman aged 35 to 49 with acute COVID-19.

The chain is built from TRBV18 and TRBJ1-1, with unresolved D. CDR1 and CDR2 from the germline V gene are KGHSH and LQKENI. The V end lost 4 bases, the J end lost 1 base, and 13 bases lay between the germline ends. This CDR3 contains 15 residues. The CDR3 reads CASSLNNRANTEAFF. The CDR3 DNA follows: TGTGCCAGCTCACTGAACAACAGAGCGAACACTGAAGCTTTCTTT.

The chain has TRBV29-1 and TRBJ2-7; D possibly corresponds to TRBD1 (5 bases). CDR1 is SQVTM, CDR2 ANQGSEA, per germline. This CDR3 has 13 residues. Trimming stripped 2 bases from V and 9 bases from J, with 17 bases between. The CDR3 sequence: CSVEIRGQMGQYF. CDR3 coding DNA: TGCAGCGTTGAAATACGAGGACAAATGGGGCAGTACTTC.

V gene TRBV7-2 combines with J gene TRBJ1-3; a possible D gene is TRBD1 (6 bases). The germline V gene encodes CDR1 SGHTA and CDR2 FQGNSA. V gave up 1 base and J gave up 4 bases, with 8 bases separating them. The CDR3 consists of 14 residues. The CDR3, as DNA: TGTGCCAGCAGCTTAGAGGGGGACGGAAACACCATATATTTT. This encodes CASSLEGDGNTIYF.

The V and J genes are TRBV2 and TRBJ2-1; TRBD2 aligns across 8 bases. This CDR3 has 16 amino acids. Per germline, CDR1 SNHLY and CDR2 FYNNEI. Trimming cost V 4 bases and J 8 bases; bases outside gene matches: 13. The CDR3 is CASSAISGLGEDEQFF. For the CDR3, the DNA is TGTGCCAGCAGTGCAATCTCGGGACTAGGGGAGGATGAGCAGTTCTTC.

The chain joins TRBV24-1 to TRBJ2-3; D might be TRBD1 (6 bases). Trimming removed 5 bases at V and 7 bases at J, with 15 bases between. Germline CDR1 and CDR2: KGHDR and SFDVKD. CDR3 length: 14 amino acids. This CDR3 is CATSVSGAPHTQYF. The CDR3 DNA sequence: TGTGCCACCAGTGTATCAGGGGCGCCCCATACGCAGTATTTT.

The V and J genes are TRBV5-4 and TRBJ2-7; 11 nucleotides align to TRBD2. Germline loops: CDR1 SGHNT, CDR2 YYREEE (reference sequence). Trimming removed 4 bases from V and 3 bases from J; junction bases left unmatched: 12. This CDR3 contains 17 residues. The CDR3 nucleotides read TGTGCCAGCAGCCCGAATTCCGGGACTAGCGGTAACTACGAGCAGTACTTC. It yields the protein CASSPNSGTSGNYEQYF.

This rearrangement joins TRBV6-4 to TRBJ2-7, with TRBD2 matching 10 bases. Germline assignment: CDR1 MRHNA and CDR2 SNTAGT. The CDR3 extends over 15 amino acids. The ends lost 5 bases at V and 2 bases at J; junction bases unmatched: 6. The CDR3 protein is CASSQREGRAYEQYF. CDR3 sequence (DNA): TGTGCCAGCAGTCAGCGGGAGGGCCGGGCCTACGAGCAGTACTTC.

This clone showed up just a few times. This chain joins TRBV4-3 and TRBJ1-2, with D maybe TRBD1 (5 bases). The CDR3 spans 16 residues. Germline values: CDR1 LGHNA, CDR2 YSLEER. The V end was cut by 0 bases, the J end by 4 bases, with 15 bases between. The chain's CDR3 is CASSQDQGGVVYGYTF. DNA for the CDR3: TGCGCCAGCAGCCAAGATCAAGGAGGGGTAGTCTATGGCTACACCTTC.

The chain has TRBV7-2 and TRBJ2-2; D remains ambiguous. CDR1 and CDR2 from the germline V gene are SGHTA and FQGNSA. The CDR3 consists of 13 residues. V lost 5 bases and J 5 bases, leaving 9 bases between the germline ends. This chain's CDR3 is CASSPRQTGELFF. CDR3 in DNA: TGTGCCAGCAGCCCACGACAAACCGGGGAGCTGTTTTTT.

The rearrangement links TRBV4-2 to TRBJ2-7; maybe TRBD1 (7 bases). V was clipped by 3 bases and J by 5 bases, with 11 bases between them. CDR3 length: 13 residues. Looked up from germline, CDR1 is LGHNA and CDR2 is YNFKEQ. The CDR3 DNA reads as TGTGCCAGCAGCCAGATCAGGGGGGACGAGCAGTACTTC. Amino acids: CASSQIRGDEQYF.

The chain employs TRBV5-1 and TRBJ2-3, with TRBD2 matching over 10 bases. There are 15 residues in the CDR3. Trimming cost V 0 bases and J 14 bases; bases outside gene matches: 12. Germline CDR1 is SGHRS and CDR2 is YFSETQ. This chain's CDR3 is CASSLDGVPAGGLYF. The CDR3 DNA sequence: TGCGCCAGCAGCTTGGATGGGGTCCCAGCGGGGGGGCTGTATTTT.

V and J are TRBV12-3 or TRBV12-4 and TRBJ2-1, with D perhaps TRBD2 (6 bases). This CDR3 is built from 13 residues. V lost 7 bases, J lost 2 bases, and 9 bases lay in between. In DNA, the CDR3 is TGTGCCAGCATAGGCGGGACCTACAATGAGCAGTTCTTC. As protein: CASIGGTYNEQFF.

This sequence joins TRBV3-1 (or the pseudogene TRBV3-2) and TRBJ1-1; D not resolved. Germline CDR1 and CDR2: LGHDT and YNNKEL (reference sequence). Deletions cut 1 base from V and 8 bases from J, with 11 bases between. The CDR3 consists of 13 residues. CDR3 sequence: CASSQVPGSEAFF. The CDR3 nucleotides are TGTGCCAGCAGCCAAGTCCCGGGATCCGAAGCTTTCTTT.

The chain joins TRBV27 to TRBJ1-2, with 10 bases identical to TRBD1. The CDR3 loop spans 15 amino acids. V trimming: 4 bases; J trimming: 5 bases; junction bases outside the gene matches: 7. Germline V lookup: CDR1 MNHEY, CDR2 SMNVEV (reference sequence). The CDR3 region has the DNA TGTGCCAGCAGTTCTCAGGGGACAGGGGTTTATGGCTACACCTTC. This encodes CASSSQGTGVYGYTF.

The chain recombines TRBV9 with TRBJ2-3, with 7 positions matching TRBD2. This CDR3 spans 16 amino acids. Germline-derived CDR1 and CDR2 are SGDLS and YYNGEE. J gave up 2 bases and V 0 bases, and 6 bases lay outside the gene matches. The CDR3 reads CASSVAGGRTTDTQYF. DNA of the CDR3: TGTGCCAGCAGCGTAGCCGGGGGGAGGACCACAGATACGCAGTATTTT.

In regard to this clone: Additional DNA sequences in this sample encode the identical CDR3. The chain joins TRBV2 to TRBJ2-7; 8 positions match TRBD1. The CDR3 sequence is 12 residues long. Unmatched junction bases numbered 1, after V lost 7 bases and J lost 2 bases. Germline-derived CDR1 and CDR2 are SNHLY and FYNNEI. This chain's CDR3 is CASTGGPYEQYF. As DNA, the CDR3 is TGTGCCAGCACAGGGGGCCCCTACGAGCAGTACTTC.

The chain carries TRBV19 and TRBJ1-1; TRBD1 matches at 8 bases. Germline CDR1 is LNHDA and CDR2 is SQIVND (reference sequence). The CDR3 has 14 amino acids. The V segment lost 1 base and the J segment 8 bases; nucleotides outside the gene matches: 6. The CDR3 DNA reads as TGTGCCAGTAGTATAGGCAGGGGGCGTCAAGAAGCTTTCTTT. Translation gives CASSIGRGRQEAFF.

This clone appeared once. V is TRBV25-1 and J is TRBJ2-7, with D tentatively TRBD2 (5 bases). Trimming removed 4 bases from V and 3 bases from J, with 16 bases in between. This CDR3 is 15 amino acids long. Germline CDR1 and CDR2: MGHDK and SYGVNS. The CDR3 protein is CASSGATSGIYEQYF. The CDR3 bases are TGTGCCAGCAGTGGGGCTACTAGTGGTATCTACGAGCAGTACTTC.

The V gene is TRBV12-3 or TRBV12-4, the J gene TRBJ2-7; 7 nucleotides match TRBD2. Trimming cost V 1 base and J 7 bases; bases outside gene matches: 1. The CDR3 covers 12 residues. DNA for the CDR3: TGTGCCAGCAGTTTAGGCGGGGGTGAGCAGTACTTC. Translated, it gives CASSLGGGEQYF.

The chain employs TRBV5-8 and TRBJ2-5; 11 nucleotides align to TRBD1. The CDR3 runs to 16 residues. With V trimmed by 5 bases and J by 3 bases, 9 bases remained unmatched. The germline V gene has CDR1 SGHTS and CDR2 YDEGEE. The CDR3 is CASSRPGGQGEETQYF. The CDR3, as DNA: TGTGCCAGCAGTAGGCCAGGGGGACAGGGGGAAGAGACCCAGTACTTC.

The chain combines TRBV7-9 with TRBJ2-5, with TRBD1 matching 7 bases. The V segment lost 1 base and the J segment 5 bases; nucleotides outside the gene matches: 7. The CDR3 runs 15 residues. Germline V lookup: CDR1 SEHNR, CDR2 FQNEAQ (reference sequence). The CDR3 coding sequence is TGTGCCAGCAGCTTAGTCACAGGGGTAGGGGAGACCCAGTACTTC. It translates to CASSLVTGVGETQYF.

This clone was detected a few times. The rearrangement joins TRBV18 to TRBJ2-7, with D perhaps matching TRBD2 (5 bases). CDR1 and CDR2 from the germline V gene are KGHSH and LQKENI. This CDR3 is built from 14 residues. Between the trimmed V and J ends, which lost 3 bases and 1 base, there was a span of 10 bases. The CDR3 loop reads CASSPNGDSYEQYF. Written as DNA, the CDR3 is TGTGCCAGCTCACCGAACGGGGATTCCTACGAGCAGTACTTC.

This clone has a single count. The chain joins TRBV5-6 to TRBJ2-5; 9 positions match TRBD2. This CDR3 has 15 residues. With 0 bases clipped from V and 2 bases from J, the junction kept 2 bases outside the gene matches. Germline V gene sequence: CDR1 SGHDT, CDR2 YYEEEE. This chain's CDR3 is CASSLGLAAQETQYF. The CDR3 DNA sequence: TGTGCCAGCAGCTTGGGACTAGCGGCGCAAGAGACCCAGTACTTC.

The CDR3 loop reads CATSSRRVGFSGANVLTF. Here the CDR3 DNA reads TGTGCCACCAGCAGCCGGAGGGTTGGGTTCTCTGGGGCCAACGTCCTGACTTTC. V is TRBV15 and J is TRBJ2-6; D may be TRBD2 (6 bases). The CDR3 runs to 18 residues. CDR1 LNHNV and CDR2 YYDKDF come from the germline V gene (reference sequence). Deletions cut 3 bases from V and 0 bases from J, with 15 bases between.

The rearrangement links TRBV3-1 (or the pseudogene TRBV3-2) to TRBJ1-2, with D unclear. The V end lost 0 bases, the J end lost 4 bases, and 12 bases lay between the germline ends. CDR1 is LGHDT and CDR2 is YNNKEL in the germline V gene (reference sequence). This CDR3 region has 15 residues. The CDR3 DNA is TGTGCCAGCAGCCAAGATGATGGAGGGCCCTATGGCTACACCTTC. Encoded protein: CASSQDDGGPYGYTF.

The chain is built from TRBV11-3 and TRBJ2-1, with TRBD2 matching 9 bases. Germline CDR1 reads SGHNT; CDR2 reads YENEEA. Trimming removed 1 base from V and 0 bases from J; junction bases left unmatched: 4. CDR3 length: 17 residues. CDR3 region: CASSLGGGESSYNEQFF. For the CDR3, the DNA is TGTGCCAGCAGCTTAGGCGGGGGGGAAAGCTCCTACAATGAGCAGTTCTTC.

The chain joins TRBV5-1 to TRBJ2-1, with TRBD2 as a possible D gene (5 bases). Germline lookup yields CDR1 SGHRS and CDR2 YFSETQ. The CDR3 sequence is 15 residues long. V shed 1 base and J shed 6 bases, with 14 bases lying between them. The CDR3 DNA reads as TGCGCCAGCAGCTTGTCGGCTAGCCTCTCCAATGAGCAGTTCTTC. This codes for CASSLSASLSNEQFF.